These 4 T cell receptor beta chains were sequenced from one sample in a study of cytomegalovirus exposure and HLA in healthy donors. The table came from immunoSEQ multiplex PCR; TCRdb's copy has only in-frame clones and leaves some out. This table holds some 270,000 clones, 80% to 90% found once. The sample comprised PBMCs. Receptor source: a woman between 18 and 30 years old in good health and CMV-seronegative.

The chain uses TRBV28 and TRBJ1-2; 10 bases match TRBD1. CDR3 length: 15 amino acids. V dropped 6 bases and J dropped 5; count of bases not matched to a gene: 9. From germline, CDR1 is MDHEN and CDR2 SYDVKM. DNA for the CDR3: TGTGCCAGCAGCCTCCTGGGGACAGGGGTGTATGGCTACACCTTC. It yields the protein CASSLLGTGVYGYTF.

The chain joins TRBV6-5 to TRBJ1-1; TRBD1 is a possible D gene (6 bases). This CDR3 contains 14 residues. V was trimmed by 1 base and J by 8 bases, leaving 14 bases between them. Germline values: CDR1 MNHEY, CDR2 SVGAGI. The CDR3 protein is CASSYWNRDAEAFF. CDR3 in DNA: TGTGCCAGCAGTTACTGGAACAGGGATGCGGAAGCTTTCTTT.

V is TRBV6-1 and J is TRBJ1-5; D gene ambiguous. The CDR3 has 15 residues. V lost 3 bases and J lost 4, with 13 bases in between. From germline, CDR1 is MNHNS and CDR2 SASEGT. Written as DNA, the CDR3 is TGTGCCAGCAGTGAGTCAGAACGAGGAAATCAGCCCCAGCATTTT. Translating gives CASSESERGNQPQHF.

The DNA for the CDR3 is TGTGCCTGGAGTGTAAACGGTGAAGCTTTCTTT. Translating it yields CAWSVNGEAFF. The chain employs TRBV30 and TRBJ1-1; D is ambiguous. CDR3 length equals 11 residues. V shed 0 bases and J shed 7 bases, with 6 bases lying between them. Germline V gene sequence: CDR1 GTSNPN, CDR2 SVGIG (reference sequence).